This T cell receptor (beta chain) was retrieved from a study of blood T cell repertoires in COVID-19. Per the original methods: How many nucleated cells were present was estimated from reference gene primer amplification. TCRdb's table, derived via immunoSEQ multiplex PCR, lists solely in-frame clones and lacks some. V, J and clone size derive from that table, while D and trimming were established from the DNA sequence. The table lists over 200,000 clones, just under 85% of them singletons, with less than 8% in the top ten. Sequenced input: peripheral blood. The receptor was isolated from a woman in her 50s with active or convalescent COVID-19.

The CDR3 nucleotides are TGTGCCAGCAGCCAACAGGGCTCCTACGAGCAGTACTTC. Translation gives CASSQQGSYEQYF. The chain links TRBV3-1 (or the pseudogene TRBV3-2) to TRBJ2-7; possibly TRBD1 for D (5 bases). The V gene lost 2 bases and the J gene lost 0 bases, with 5 bases spanning the gap. Germline V lookup: CDR1 LGHDT, CDR2 YNNKEL (reference sequence). The CDR3 length is 13 residues.